This T cell receptor beta chain was recovered during a study of OX40 agonist ivuxolimab in advanced cancers. General study findings and limits: Certain nonresponding patients likewise had low normalized T-cell clonal expansion.

Between the trimmed V and J ends, which lost 6 bases and 8 bases, there was a span of 10 bases. The V gene's germline CDR1 is DFQATT and CDR2 SNEGSKA (reference sequence). The CDR3 totals 11 residues. In regard to this clone: Its antigen remains unknown.

TCRdb's copy holds only in-frame clones and misses some; the assay was immunoSEQ multiplex PCR. The table has over 65,000 clones, 70% to 90% seen once. Material: CD4+ or CD8+ T cells sorted from blood, obtained in a trial of the OX40 agonist ivuxolimab. The clonotype originates from an adult with an advanced solid tumor such as melanoma, head and neck, liver or kidney cancer. The rearrangement links TRBV20-1 to TRBJ1-4; D is uncertain. Written as DNA, the CDR3 is TGCAGTGCGACCGCTGAAGAAAAACTGTTTTTT. This translates into CSATAEEKLFF.